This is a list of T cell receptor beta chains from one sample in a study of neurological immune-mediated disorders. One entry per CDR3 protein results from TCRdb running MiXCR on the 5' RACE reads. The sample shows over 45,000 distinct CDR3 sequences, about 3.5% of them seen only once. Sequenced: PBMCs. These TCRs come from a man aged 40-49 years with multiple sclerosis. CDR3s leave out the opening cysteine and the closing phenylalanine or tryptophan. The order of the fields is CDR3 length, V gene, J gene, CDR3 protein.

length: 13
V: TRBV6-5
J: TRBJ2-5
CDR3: ASSSGGGLQETQY

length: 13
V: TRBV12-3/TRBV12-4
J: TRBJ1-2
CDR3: ASSRVDIPDYGYT

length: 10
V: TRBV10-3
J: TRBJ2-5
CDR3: AIGGTQETQY

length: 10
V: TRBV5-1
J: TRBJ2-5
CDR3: ASSETQETQY

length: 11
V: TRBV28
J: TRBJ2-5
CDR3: ASGGGFQETQY

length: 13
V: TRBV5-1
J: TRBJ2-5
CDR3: ASSWLGPTGETQY

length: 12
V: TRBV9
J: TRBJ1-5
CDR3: ASSVGLGNQPQH

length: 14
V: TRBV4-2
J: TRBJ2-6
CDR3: ASSQDTGSGANVLT

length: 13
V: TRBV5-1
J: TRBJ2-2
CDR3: ASSLDGPDTGELF

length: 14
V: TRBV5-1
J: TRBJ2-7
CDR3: ASSSGREPGGYEQY